This T cell receptor beta chain was profiled in a study of T cell responses to AZD1222 COVID-19 vaccine. With regard to this clone: No antigen is known for it.

The CDR3 has 15 residues. V gave up 3 bases and J gave up 2 bases, with 10 bases separating them. CDR1 and CDR2 from the germline V gene are LNHDA and SQIVND (reference sequence). Sequencing was performed with immunoSEQ multiplex PCR; in TCRdb, only in-frame clones are kept and a portion is missing. The repertoire holds about 150,000 clones, 80% to 95% seen once, with more than 1.5% in the top ten. Findings of the study overall: Repertoire samples came only from after the peak T cell response. Only 6 or 7 people who got AZD1222 tested seropositive at baseline. Researchers report vaccine-associated CD4 TCRs spanning spike, with dominance at 160-218 and 743-854.

V is TRBV19 and J is TRBJ2-2, with D unclear. The clonotype originates from an adult in good health. This specimen consisted of peripheral blood, obtained on day 0 of AZD1222 vaccination. Here the CDR3 reads CASSISDGNTGELFF. CDR3 nucleotides: TGTGCCAGTAGTATTTCGGACGGAAACACCGGGGAGCTGTTTTTT. Drawing the rest from reference TRBV19 and TRBJ2-2, the complete variable domain is DGGITQSPKYLFRKEGQNVTLSCEQNLNHDAMYWYRQDPGQGLRLIYYSQIVNDFQKGDIAEGYSVSREKKESFPLTVTSAQKNPTAFYLCASSISDGNTGELFFGEGSRLTVL.